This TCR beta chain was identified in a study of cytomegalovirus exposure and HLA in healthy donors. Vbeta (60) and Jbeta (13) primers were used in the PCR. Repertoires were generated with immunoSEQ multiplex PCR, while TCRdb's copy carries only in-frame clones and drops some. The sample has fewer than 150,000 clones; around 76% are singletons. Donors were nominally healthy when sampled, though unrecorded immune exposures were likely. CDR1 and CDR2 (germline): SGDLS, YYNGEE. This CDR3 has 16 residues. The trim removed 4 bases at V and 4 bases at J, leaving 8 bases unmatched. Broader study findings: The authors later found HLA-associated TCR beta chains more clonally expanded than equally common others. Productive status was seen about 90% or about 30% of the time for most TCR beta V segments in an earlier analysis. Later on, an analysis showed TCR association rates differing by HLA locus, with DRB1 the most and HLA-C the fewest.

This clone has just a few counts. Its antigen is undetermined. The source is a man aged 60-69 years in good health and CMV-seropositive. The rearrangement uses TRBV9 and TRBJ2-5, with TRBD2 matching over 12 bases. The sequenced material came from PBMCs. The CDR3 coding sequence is TGTGCCAGCAGCTCATCTAGCGGGAGGGCCGGAGAGACCCAGTACTTC. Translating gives CASSSSSGRAGETQYF.